The entry below gives a single T cell receptor (beta chain) sequence along with its context. What it recognizes is unknown. This sample was included in a study of cytomegalovirus exposure and HLA in healthy donors. Study-level points and caveats: The TCR clusters that emerged in the first cohort tended, a later analysis found, to co-occur in the 110 or so validation repertoires. TCR beta chains numbering more than 150 were designated cytomegalovirus-associated. Confirmation was obtained in vitro that a few CMV-associated chains are specific for CMV antigens.

The donors were part of the validation cohort, which consisted of under 150 subjects and was separate from the first cohort of several hundred subjects. Here immunoSEQ multiplex PCR was the method, and the copy in TCRdb shows in-frame clones only, minus some. The table lists 200,000 to 300,000 clones, 86% of them singletons. This TCR came from a woman aged 30 to 39 in good health and CMV-seropositive. The specimen sequenced was PBMCs.

The chain's CDR3 is CASRRKRESVDTQYF. CDR3 in DNA: TGTGCCAGCAGACGAAAGCGGGAGTCGGTAGATACGCAGTATTTT. The rearrangement joins TRBV27 to TRBJ2-3, with 8 positions matching TRBD2. The V segment lost 6 bases and the J segment 5 bases; nucleotides outside the gene matches: 10. The germline V gene encodes CDR1 MNHEY and CDR2 SMNVEV (reference sequence). CDR3 size: 15 residues.